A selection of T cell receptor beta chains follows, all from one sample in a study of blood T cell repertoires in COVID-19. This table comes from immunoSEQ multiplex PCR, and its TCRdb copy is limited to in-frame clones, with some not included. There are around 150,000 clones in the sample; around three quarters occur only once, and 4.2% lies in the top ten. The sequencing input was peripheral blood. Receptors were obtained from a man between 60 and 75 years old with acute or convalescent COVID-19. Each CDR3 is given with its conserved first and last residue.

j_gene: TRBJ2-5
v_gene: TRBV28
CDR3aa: CASSLPGRGRETQYF

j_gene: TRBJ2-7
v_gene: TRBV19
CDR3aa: CASSIDSETGATYEQYF

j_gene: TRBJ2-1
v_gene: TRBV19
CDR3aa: CASSPRDFGDEQFF

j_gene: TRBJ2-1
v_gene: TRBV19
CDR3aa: CASSLAGIGEREPPSYNEQFF

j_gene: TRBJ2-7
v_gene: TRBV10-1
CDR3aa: CASSESLSSYEQYF

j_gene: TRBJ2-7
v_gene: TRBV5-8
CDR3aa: CASSLHRVRSYEQYF

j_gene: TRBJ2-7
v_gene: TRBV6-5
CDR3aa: CASSYQGDSYEQYF

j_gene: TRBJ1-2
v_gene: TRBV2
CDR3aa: CASSELPGGNYGYTF

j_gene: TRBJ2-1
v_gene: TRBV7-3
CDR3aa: CASSPGGSAWNEQFF

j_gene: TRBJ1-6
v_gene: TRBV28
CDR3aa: CASSTYPEAYNSPLHF

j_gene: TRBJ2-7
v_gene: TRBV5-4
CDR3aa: CASSFDSGSYEQYF

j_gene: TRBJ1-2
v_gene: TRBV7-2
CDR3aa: CASSPGQGWYGYTF

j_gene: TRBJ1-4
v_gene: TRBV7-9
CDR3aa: CASSEGHINEKLFF

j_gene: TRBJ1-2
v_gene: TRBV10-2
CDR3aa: CATYLPSGGSDGYTF

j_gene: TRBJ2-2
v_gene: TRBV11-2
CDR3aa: CASSRRGNTGELFF

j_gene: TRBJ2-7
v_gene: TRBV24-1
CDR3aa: CATRGTDNYEQYF

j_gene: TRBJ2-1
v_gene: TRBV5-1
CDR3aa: CASSPGTGFTYNEQFF

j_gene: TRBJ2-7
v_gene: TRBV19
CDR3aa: CASSIYQREGNEQYF

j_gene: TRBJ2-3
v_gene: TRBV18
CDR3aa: CASSPTLAGEDTQYF

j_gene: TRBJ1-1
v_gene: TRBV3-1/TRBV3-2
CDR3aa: CASSQRHGDTEAFF

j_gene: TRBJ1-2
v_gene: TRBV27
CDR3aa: CASSPQGQGLGYGYTF

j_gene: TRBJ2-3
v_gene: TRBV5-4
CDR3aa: CASSFGGLAGVADTQYF

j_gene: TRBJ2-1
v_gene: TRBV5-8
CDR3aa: CASSLWGLANNEQFF

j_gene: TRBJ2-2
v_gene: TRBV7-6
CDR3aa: CASTALLAGVTGELFF

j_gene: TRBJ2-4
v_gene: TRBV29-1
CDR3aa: CSVEDGGQGRDIQYF

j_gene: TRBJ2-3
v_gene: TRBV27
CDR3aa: CASSSSGSGDTQYF

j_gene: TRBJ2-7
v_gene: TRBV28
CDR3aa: CASSFRSSYEQYF

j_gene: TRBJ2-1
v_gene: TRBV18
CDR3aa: CASSPPGQAIYNEQFF

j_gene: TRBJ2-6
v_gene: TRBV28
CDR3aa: CASNYGANVLTF

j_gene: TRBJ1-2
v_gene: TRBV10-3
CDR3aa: CAIRGTGIYGYTF

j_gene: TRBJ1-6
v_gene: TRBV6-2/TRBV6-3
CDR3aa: CASSYSSGSPLHF

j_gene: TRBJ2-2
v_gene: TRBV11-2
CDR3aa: CASSLEGSHTGELFF

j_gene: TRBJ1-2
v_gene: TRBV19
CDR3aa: CASSIDRGSYGYTF

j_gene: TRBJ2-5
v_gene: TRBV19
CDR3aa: CASSVGLGETQYF

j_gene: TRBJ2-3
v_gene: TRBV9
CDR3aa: CASSVGKLLAGPTDTQYF

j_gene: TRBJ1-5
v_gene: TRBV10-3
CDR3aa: CAISEGQGGDQPQHF

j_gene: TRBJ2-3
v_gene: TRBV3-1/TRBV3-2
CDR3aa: CASSQNRAGGVDTQYF

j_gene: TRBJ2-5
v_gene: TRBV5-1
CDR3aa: CASSLSTGGPYQETQYF

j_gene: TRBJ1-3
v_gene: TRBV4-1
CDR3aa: CASSQEALSGNTIYF

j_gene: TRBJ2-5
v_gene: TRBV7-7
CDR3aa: CASSLGLAGGEETQYF

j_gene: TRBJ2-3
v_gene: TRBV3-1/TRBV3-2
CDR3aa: CASSQGGTGRGDTQYF

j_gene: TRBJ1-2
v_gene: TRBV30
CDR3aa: CAWSGTWGYTF